A selection of T cell receptor beta chains follows, all from one sample in a study of identical twins. One entry per CDR3 protein results from TCRdb running MiXCR on the 5' RACE reads. The repertoire holds 200,000 to 250,000 distinct CDR3 sequences, with approximately 7.1% as singletons. The sample also formed part of further work on T cells expressing NK-cell markers.

The specimen sequenced was CD8+ T cells sorted from blood. The receptors derive from a woman younger than 30 in good health. Both conserved end residues are part of each CDR3. Fields, in order: J gene, D gene, V gene, CDR3 protein. D genes are given only for firm matches.

>TRBJ2-1|.|TRBV5-8
CASSFPYSWEQFF
>TRBJ1-1|.|TRBV9
CASSPPGTGNAEAFF
>TRBJ2-1|.|TRBV20-1
CSARKRGYWNEQFF
>TRBJ1-2|.|TRBV2
CASRPEGNYGYTF
>TRBJ1-1|.|TRBV23-1
CASNQNLTVRAEAFF
>TRBJ2-7|.|TRBV6-1
CASSPGTPAYEQYF
>TRBJ1-1|.|TRBV9
CASSVLGGQVSEAFF
>TRBJ2-3|.|TRBV12-3/TRBV12-4
CASSFWERPDTQYF
>TRBJ1-4|.|TRBV7-9
CASSPAPTKGLFF
>TRBJ2-2|.|TRBV29-1
CSVSQSTGELFF
>TRBJ2-2|TRBD1|TRBV20-1
CSARDTGGSFGTGELFF
>TRBJ1-1|TRBD1|TRBV29-1
CSVARTGRNTEAFF
>TRBJ1-1|.|TRBV7-9
CASSVAPTGRNTEAFF
>TRBJ1-1|.|TRBV12-3/TRBV12-4
CASSSEIHTEAFF
>TRBJ2-1|.|TRBV29-1
CSVEARGFLNEQFF
>TRBJ1-4|TRBD1|TRBV12-3/TRBV12-4
CASSLTGTDHEKLFF